This T cell receptor beta chain is from a study of high-grade serous ovarian cancer treatment subgroups. Study-level results: TCR clonal relatedness correlated positively with neoantigen level. Without spatial data, bulk sequencing limits insight into HGSC tumor diversity. Only CDR3 was analyzed; CDR1 and CDR2 were not.

Assay used: immunoSEQ multiplex PCR; TCRdb lists only in-frame clones, some missing. This sample has around 8,100 clones, with 60% to 85% found just once. Tumor samples were taken before definitive surgery or chemotherapy. This clone has a single count. As yet, its antigen is unknown. V lost 2 bases and J lost 5, with 15 bases in between. The CDR3 runs to 16 residues. From germline, CDR1 is SNHLY and CDR2 FYNNEI. This TCR was sampled from a human donor with high-grade serous ovarian cancer. The sample taken for sequencing was tumor tissue. The chain links TRBV2 to TRBJ2-2; possible D gene TRBD2, 5 bases. The CDR3 is CASSEYLGVKTGELFF. Written as DNA, the CDR3 is TGTGCCAGCAGTGAATACTTGGGAGTAAAAACCGGGGAGCTGTTTTTT.